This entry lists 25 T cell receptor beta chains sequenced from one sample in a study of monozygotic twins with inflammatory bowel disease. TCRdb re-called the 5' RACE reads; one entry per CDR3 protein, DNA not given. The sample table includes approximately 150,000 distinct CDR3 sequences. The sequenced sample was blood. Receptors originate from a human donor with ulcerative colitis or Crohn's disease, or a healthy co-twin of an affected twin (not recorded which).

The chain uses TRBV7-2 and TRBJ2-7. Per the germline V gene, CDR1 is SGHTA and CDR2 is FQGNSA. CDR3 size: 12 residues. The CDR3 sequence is CASSLLGYEQYF.

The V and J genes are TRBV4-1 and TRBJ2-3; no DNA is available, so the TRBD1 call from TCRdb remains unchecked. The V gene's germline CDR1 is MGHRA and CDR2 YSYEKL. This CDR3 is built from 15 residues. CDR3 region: CASSPRPRKADTQYF.

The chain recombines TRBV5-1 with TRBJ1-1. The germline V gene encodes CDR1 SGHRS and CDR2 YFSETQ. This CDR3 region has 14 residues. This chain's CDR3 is CASSLEQWNTEAFF.

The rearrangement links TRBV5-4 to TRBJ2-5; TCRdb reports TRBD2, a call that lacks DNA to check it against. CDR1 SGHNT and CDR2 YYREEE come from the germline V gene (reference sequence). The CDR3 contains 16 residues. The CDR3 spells CASSPGLAGGPRTQYF.

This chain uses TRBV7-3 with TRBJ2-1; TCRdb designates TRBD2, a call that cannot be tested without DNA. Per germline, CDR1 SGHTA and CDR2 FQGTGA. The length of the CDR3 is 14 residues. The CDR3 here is CASSYGTFYNEQFF.

CDR3 region: CSANRYRDRGGNQPQHF. The V call is TRBV20-1, the J call TRBJ1-5; TCRdb proposes TRBD1, but this gene call is untestable without DNA. Germline values: CDR1 DFQATT, CDR2 SNEGSKA (reference sequence). CDR3 size: 17 residues.

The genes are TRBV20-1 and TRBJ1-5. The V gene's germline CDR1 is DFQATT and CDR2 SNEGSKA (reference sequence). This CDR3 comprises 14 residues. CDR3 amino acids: CSARDSRSNQPQHF.

The chain's CDR3 is CASSQGRRGLMNTEAFF. The genes are TRBV3-1 and TRBJ1-1; TCRdb names TRBD1, which stays unverified in the absence of DNA. Germline V CDR1 and CDR2: LGHDT, YNNKEL (reference sequence). The CDR3 length is 17 residues.

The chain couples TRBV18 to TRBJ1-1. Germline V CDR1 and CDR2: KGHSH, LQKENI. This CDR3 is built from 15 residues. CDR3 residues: CASSPPSTENTEAFF.

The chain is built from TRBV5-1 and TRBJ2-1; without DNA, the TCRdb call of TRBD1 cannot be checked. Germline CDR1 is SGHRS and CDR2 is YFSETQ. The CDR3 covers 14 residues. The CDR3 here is CASSLQQGRGGQFF.

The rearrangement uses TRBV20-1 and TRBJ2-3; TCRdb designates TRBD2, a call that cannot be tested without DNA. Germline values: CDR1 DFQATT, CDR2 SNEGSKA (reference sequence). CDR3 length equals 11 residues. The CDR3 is CSLRGRDTQYF.

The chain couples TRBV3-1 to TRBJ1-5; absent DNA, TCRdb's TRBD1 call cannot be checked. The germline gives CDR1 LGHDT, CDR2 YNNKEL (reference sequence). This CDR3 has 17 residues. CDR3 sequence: CASSQGRYEGAGQPQHF.

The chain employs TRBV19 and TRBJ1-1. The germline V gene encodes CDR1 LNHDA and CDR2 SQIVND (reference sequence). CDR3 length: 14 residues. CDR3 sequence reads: CASSISSGLAEAFF.

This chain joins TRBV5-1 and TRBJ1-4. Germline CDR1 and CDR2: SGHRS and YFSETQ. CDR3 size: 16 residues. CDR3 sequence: CASSLEEAGVNEKLFF.

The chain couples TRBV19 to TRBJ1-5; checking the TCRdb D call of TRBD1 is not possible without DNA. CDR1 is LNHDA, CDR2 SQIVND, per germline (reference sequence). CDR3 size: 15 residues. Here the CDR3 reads CASSIAGNRDSAQHF. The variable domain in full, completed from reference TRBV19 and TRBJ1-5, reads DGGITQSPKYLFRKEGQNVTLSCEQNLNHDAMYWYRQDPGQGLRLIYYSQIVNDFQKGDIAEGYSVSREKKESFPLTVTSAQKNPTAFYLCASSIAGNRDSAQHFGDGTRLSIL.

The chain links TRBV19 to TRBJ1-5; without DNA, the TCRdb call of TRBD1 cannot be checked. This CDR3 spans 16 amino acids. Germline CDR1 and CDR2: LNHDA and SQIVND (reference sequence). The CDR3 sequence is CATTDWVAGGDQPQHF.

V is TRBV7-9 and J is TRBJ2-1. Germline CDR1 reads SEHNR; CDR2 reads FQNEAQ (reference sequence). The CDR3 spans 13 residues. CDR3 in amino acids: CASSFENYNEQFF.

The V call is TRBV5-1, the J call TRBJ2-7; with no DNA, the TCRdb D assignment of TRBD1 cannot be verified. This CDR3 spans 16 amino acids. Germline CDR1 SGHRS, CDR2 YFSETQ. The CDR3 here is CASSLDRAGDSFEQYF.

This chain's CDR3 is CASSLRDIYEQYF. V is TRBV5-1 and J is TRBJ2-7; the TRBD1 assignment by TCRdb is unverifiable without DNA. Germline V lookup: CDR1 SGHRS, CDR2 YFSETQ. There are 13 residues in the CDR3.

CDR3 amino acids: CSAPYGGGRNSPLHF. The chain has TRBV20-1 and TRBJ1-6; the D call from TCRdb, TRBD1, cannot be confirmed without DNA. The CDR3 sequence is 15 residues long. The germline V gene has CDR1 DFQATT and CDR2 SNEGSKA (reference sequence).

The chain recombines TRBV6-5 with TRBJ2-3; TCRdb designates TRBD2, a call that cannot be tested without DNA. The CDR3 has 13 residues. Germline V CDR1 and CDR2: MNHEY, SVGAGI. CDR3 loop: CASSGLGTDTQYF.

The CDR3 spells CSVEGQGQPFNEQFF. This chain links TRBV29-1 with TRBJ2-1; the TCRdb call, TRBD1, lacks DNA for checking. The CDR3 extends over 15 amino acids. The germline V gene has CDR1 SQVTM and CDR2 ANQGSEA.

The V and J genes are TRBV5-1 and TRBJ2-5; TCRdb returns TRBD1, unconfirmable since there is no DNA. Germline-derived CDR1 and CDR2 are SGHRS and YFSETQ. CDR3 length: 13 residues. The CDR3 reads CASSFDREETQYF. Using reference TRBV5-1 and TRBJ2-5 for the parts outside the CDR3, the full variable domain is KAGVTQTPRYLIKTRGQQVTLSCSPISGHRSVSWYQQTPGQGLQFLFEYFSETQRNKGNFPGRFSGRQFSNSRSEMNVSTLELGDSALYLCASSFDREETQYFGPGTRLLVL.

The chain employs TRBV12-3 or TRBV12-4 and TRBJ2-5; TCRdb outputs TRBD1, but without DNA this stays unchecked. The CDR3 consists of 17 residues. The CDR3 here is CASSAAGTGPRAETQYF.

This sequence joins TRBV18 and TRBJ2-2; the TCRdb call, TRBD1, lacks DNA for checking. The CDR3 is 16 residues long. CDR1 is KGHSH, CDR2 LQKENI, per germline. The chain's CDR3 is CASSPPTGLNTGELFF.